These T cell receptor beta chains were read from a single sample in a study of T-cell reconstitution after alpha-beta-depleted transplantation in children. TCRdb re-called the PCR reads through MiXCR, storing one row per CDR3 protein. The table includes hundreds of thousands of distinct CDR3 sequences, roughly 14% detected once. This material consisted of PBMCs, taken before TCRalphabeta/CD19-depleted stem cell transplant. Receptors were obtained from a girl aged 2 to 9 with congenital amegakaryocytic thrombocytopenia, due to receive a stem cell transplant. Each CDR3 is given with its conserved first and last residue. D genes are given only for firm matches. Part of the rows lack a size; the others show once, few, many or a class for expanded clones.

many,16,.,TRBJ2-1,TRBV12-3/TRBV12-4,CASSLARGSSYNEQFF,TGTGCCAGCAGTTTAGCCCGAGGTAGCTCCTACAATGAGCAGTTCTTC
few,14,.,TRBJ1-6,TRBV7-9,CASSFQTGPSPLHF,TGTGCCAGCAGCTTTCAAACAGGTCCTTCACCCCTCCACTTT
.,15,.,TRBJ2-7,TRBV28,CASSFLGTSLYEQYF,TGTGCCAGCAGTTTCCTCGGGACAAGTCTTTACGAGCAGTACTTC
.,12,.,TRBJ2-7,TRBV7-9,CASSLKPAEQYF,TGTGCCAGCAGCTTAAAACCGGCCGAGCAGTACTTC
few,13,.,TRBJ1-4,TRBV20-1,CSARGPWNEKLFF,TGCAGTGCTAGGGGCCCCTGGAATGAAAAACTGTTTTTT
many,13,.,TRBJ2-7,TRBV29-1,CSVLIAGHYEQYF,TGCAGCGTCCTAATTGCTGGTCACTACGAGCAGTACTTC
many,15,TRBD2,TRBJ2-1,TRBV20-1,CSAKGGLAGYNEQFF,TGCAGTGCTAAGGGAGGACTAGCGGGATACAATGAGCAGTTCTTC
few,15,.,TRBJ2-1,TRBV5-1,CASTPEGNHYNEQFF,TGCGCCAGCACCCCGGAGGGGAATCACTACAATGAGCAGTTCTTC
many,13,.,TRBJ2-7,TRBV20-1,CSARERRTYEQYF,TGCAGTGCTAGAGAGAGAAGAACCTACGAGCAGTACTTC
many,13,.,TRBJ2-1,TRBV20-1,CSARDHRDNEQFF,TGCAGTGCTAGAGATCACAGAGACAATGAGCAGTTCTTC
many,15,TRBD2,TRBJ2-3,TRBV5-1,CASSRPREVADTQYF,TGCGCCAGCAGCCGTCCACGGGAGGTTGCAGATACGCAGTATTTT
few,14,TRBD2,TRBJ2-1,TRBV10-2,CASSAWTSSGEQFF,TGCGCCAGCAGCGCCTGGACTAGTTCCGGTGAGCAGTTCTTC
.,17,TRBD2,TRBJ2-5,TRBV7-2,CASSFLRLAGGQKTQYF,TGTGCCAGCAGCTTCCTGCGACTAGCGGGAGGGCAGAAGACCCAGTACTTC
.,14,.,TRBJ2-1,TRBV5-1,CASSDQGNHNEQFF,TGCGCCAGCAGCGACCAGGGGAATCACAATGAGCAGTTCTTC
few,17,.,TRBJ1-5,TRBV7-9,CASSGSVFFRSNQPQHF,TGTGCCAGCAGCGGGTCTGTTTTTTTTAGGAGCAATCAGCCCCAGCATTTT
many,13,TRBD2,TRBJ2-3,TRBV2,CASSSVPSGRCYF,TGTGCCAGCTCGTCAGTCCCTAGCGGGAGATGTTATTTT
many,15,.,TRBJ2-3,TRBV7-2,CASSLGGPWGDTQYF,TGTGCCAGCAGCTTAGGGGGGCCCTGGGGAGATACGCAGTATTTT
.,19,TRBD1,TRBJ1-3,TRBV5-1,CASSPGGFGTDTSGNTIYF,TGCGCCAGCAGCCCCGGAGGTTTCGGGACAGATACTTCTGGAAACACCATATATTTT
many,13,.,TRBJ2-5,TRBV25-1,CASSEYGQETQYF,TGTGCCAGCAGTGAATATGGCCAAGAGACCCAGTACTTC
.,15,.,TRBJ2-4,TRBV4-1,CASSQARGDKNIQYF,TGCGCCAGCAGCCAAGCTAGAGGGGACAAAAACATTCAGTACTTC
few,17,TRBD2,TRBJ2-1,TRBV20-1,CCARETSSSKAYNEQFF,TGCTGTGCCAGGGAGACTAGCAGCTCCAAGGCCTACAATGAGCAGTTCTTC
few,15,.,TRBJ1-2,TRBV7-9,CASSLTTPGRHGYTF,TGTGCCAGCAGCTTGACCACCCCGGGGAGGCATGGCTACACCTTC
many,15,.,TRBJ2-5,TRBV25-1,CASSNGGDVSETQYF,TGTGCCAGCAGTAACGGAGGGGATGTGTCAGAGACCCAGTACTTC
many,15,.,TRBJ1-1,TRBV7-3,CASSLMAGKRTEAFF,TGTGCCAGCAGCTTAATGGCAGGGAAGCGAACTGAAGCTTTCTTT
many,18,TRBD1,TRBJ2-3,TRBV28,CASSLQFGAYRGTDTQYF,TGTGCCAGCAGTTTACAGTTTGGGGCTTACAGGGGGACAGATACGCAGTATTTT
few,15,TRBD1,TRBJ2-5,TRBV20-1,CSARYRDRAGETQYF,TGCAGTGCTAGATACCGGGACAGGGCGGGGGAGACCCAGTACTTC
few,14,.,TRBJ2-7,TRBV9,CASSVEQGPYEQYF,TGTGCCAGCAGCGTAGAGCAGGGGCCCTACGAGCAGTACTTC
many,14,.,TRBJ2-7,TRBV25-1,CASSPTARPYEQYF,TGTGCCAGCAGTCCGACGGCCCGTCCCTACGAGCAGTACTTC
few,16,.,TRBJ2-1,TRBV5-1,CASSLGASALEDEQFF,TGCGCCAGCAGCTTGGGGGCTAGCGCCCTGGAGGATGAGCAGTTCTTC
.,13,.,TRBJ2-5,TRBV29-1,CSVATTSVETQYF,TGCAGCGTCGCCACCACCTCAGTGGAGACCCAGTACTTC